Below, 30 T cell receptor beta chains from the same sample are listed, as sequenced in a study of T cell responses to AZD1222 COVID-19 vaccine. Sequencing used immunoSEQ multiplex PCR; TCRdb keeps in-frame clones, though not all of them. Among under 120,000 clones listed, 87% were seen once. Source: peripheral blood, taken 28 days after the second AZD1222 dose. The receptor source for this set is an adult who received the AZD1222 COVID-19 vaccine.

This chain uses TRBV5-4 with TRBJ1-3; D remains unclear. This CDR3 has 13 residues. The germline V gene encodes CDR1 SGHNT and CDR2 YYREEE (reference sequence). V lost 0 bases to trimming and J lost 4 bases, with 5 bases between them. CDR3 DNA: TGTGCCAGCAGCTTGGGGCAGGGAAACACCATATATTTT. Its translation: CASSLGQGNTIYF.

V is TRBV2 and J is TRBJ2-4; 7 bases map to TRBD1. The CDR3 has 15 residues. The junction had 4 bases not matched to a gene; V was cut back by 5 bases and J by 0 bases. Per the germline V gene, CDR1 is SNHLY and CDR2 is FYNNEI. CDR3 residues: CASSWDSLAKNIQYF. Written as DNA, the CDR3 is TGTGCCAGCAGTTGGGACAGTCTAGCCAAAAACATTCAGTACTTC.

The chain recombines TRBV29-1 with TRBJ2-1; D unclear. Germline CDR1 SQVTM, CDR2 ANQGSEA. The length of the CDR3 is 14 residues. V lost 2 bases and J lost 0, with 8 bases in between. The CDR3 spells CSVENLSSYNEQFF. CDR3 in DNA: TGCAGCGTTGAAAACTTGAGCTCCTACAATGAGCAGTTCTTC.

V is TRBV15 and J is TRBJ2-1; 12 bases align to TRBD2. Germline CDR1 reads LNHNV; CDR2 reads YYDKDF (reference sequence). The CDR3 contains 19 residues. V dropped 3 bases and J dropped 7; count of bases not matched to a gene: 16. The CDR3 sequence: CATSRGRPALAGGENEQFF. CDR3 DNA: TGTGCCACCAGCAGGGGGAGGCCTGCGCTAGCGGGAGGGGAGAATGAGCAGTTCTTC.

This clone was seen a single time. The V and J genes are TRBV19 and TRBJ1-2, with a weak D call TRBD1 (5 bases). CDR1 is LNHDA and CDR2 is SQIVND in the germline V gene (reference sequence). The CDR3 sequence is 14 residues long. V gave up 1 base and J gave up 2 bases, with 8 bases separating them. The CDR3 is CASSIGGDNYGYTF. Here the CDR3 DNA reads TGTGCCAGTAGTATAGGAGGGGACAACTATGGCTACACCTTC.

The V and J genes are TRBV27 and TRBJ1-2, with D hard to call. The V end lost 6 bases, the J end lost 6 bases, and 14 bases lay between the germline ends. The CDR3 contains 13 residues. From germline, CDR1 is MNHEY and CDR2 SMNVEV (reference sequence). In DNA, the CDR3 is TGTGCCAGCAGGGGGAGGATTGGGGATGGCTACACCTTC. It codes for CASRGRIGDGYTF.

The chain joins TRBV4-1 to TRBJ2-3; 14 positions match TRBD2. The CDR3 spans 16 residues. The J segment lost 4 bases and the V segment lost 3 bases, leaving 3 bases of the junction unmatched. From germline, CDR1 is MGHRA and CDR2 YSYEKL. The CDR3 here is CASSQGLAGDADTQYF. The CDR3 region has the DNA TGCGCCAGCAGCCAGGGACTAGCGGGAGATGCAGATACGCAGTATTTT.

This chain joins TRBV18 and TRBJ2-5, with 10 bases identical to TRBD1. V gave up 4 bases and J gave up 2 bases; unmatched junction bases: 4. The CDR3 is 15 amino acids. Germline-derived CDR1 and CDR2 are KGHSH and LQKENI. The CDR3 DNA follows: TGTGCCAGCTCACAAGACAGGGGGCGGCAAGAGACCCAGTACTTC. Translation: CASSQDRGRQETQYF.

This chain uses TRBV4-1 with TRBJ1-1; D unclear. Per the germline V gene, CDR1 is MGHRA and CDR2 is YSYEKL. With 0 bases removed from V and 0 bases from J, the gap between germline ends came to 8 bases. The CDR3 sequence is 15 residues long. CDR3 bases: TGCGCCAGCAGCCAAGAGGGTGGGGTGAACACTGAAGCTTTCTTT. Protein: CASSQEGGVNTEAFF.

The gene calls are TRBV7-2 and TRBJ2-3; 16 positions agree with TRBD2. The V gene end was trimmed by 2 bases and the J gene end by 3 bases; junction bases not matched to a gene: 8. This CDR3 is 19 amino acids long. Germline loops: CDR1 SGHTA, CDR2 FQGNSA. CDR3 bases: TGTGCCAGCAGCTTATCGGGGACTAGCGGGAGGGGTAGAACAGATACGCAGTATTTT. Translating gives CASSLSGTSGRGRTDTQYF.

The gene calls are TRBV7-8 and TRBJ2-7; D gene ambiguous. Trimming left V 2 bases short and J 4 bases short, with 3 bases between. Looked up from germline, CDR1 is SGHVS and CDR2 is FQNEAQ. CDR3 length: 11 amino acids. The CDR3 loop reads CASSLRYEQYF. CDR3 DNA sequence: TGTGCCAGCAGCTTACGGTACGAGCAGTACTTC.

The sample holds a few counts of this clone. The rearrangement uses TRBV2 and TRBJ2-3; the D gene is possibly TRBD2 (5 bases). Germline CDR1 SNHLY, CDR2 FYNNEI. There are 15 residues in the CDR3. The V and J ends lost 7 bases and 0 bases respectively, with 14 bases between them. CDR3 region: CASTASTYSTDTQYF. The DNA for the CDR3 is TGTGCCAGCACCGCTAGCACCTATAGCACAGATACGCAGTATTTT.

The V gene is TRBV21-1, the J gene TRBJ2-4; the table's D call, TRBD2, has no DNA check behind it. TRBV21-1 is an annotated pseudogene. This CDR3 region has 16 residues. CDR3 in DNA: TGTGCCAGCAGCAGACTAGCGGAGCTTACCAAAAACATTCAGTACTTC. Protein product: CASSRLAELTKNIQYF.

The rearrangement links TRBV5-1 to TRBJ2-5, with TRBD2 identical over 9 bases. CDR1 and CDR2 (germline): SGHRS, YFSETQ. J gave up 6 bases and V 3 bases, and 9 bases lay outside the gene matches. This CDR3 has 15 amino acids. CDR3 coding DNA: TGCGCCAGCAGCTCGGCGGGTAGCGGGAGACAGACCCAGTACTTC. As protein: CASSSAGSGRQTQYF.

CDR3 sequence (DNA): TGTGCAAGTCGCTTAGGCAGACACCCTCTCAATCAGCCCCAGCATTTT. This gives the protein CASRLGRHPLNQPQHF. The chain employs TRBV12-2 and TRBJ1-5; the table gives TRBD1 as D, unverified against the DNA. TRBV12-2 is tagged as a pseudogene. This CDR3 has 16 amino acids.

The chain combines TRBV6-5 with TRBJ1-2; D unclear. The CDR3 contains 11 residues. The germline V gene encodes CDR1 MNHEY and CDR2 SVGAGI. Trimming stripped 6 bases from V and 8 bases from J, with 10 bases between. The CDR3: CASRSPSGYTF. CDR3 sequence (DNA): TGTGCCAGCAGATCTCCGTCCGGCTACACCTTC.

The chain recombines TRBV9 with TRBJ2-7; perhaps D is TRBD1 or TRBD2 (7 bases each). The V end lost 4 bases, the J end lost 3 bases, and 23 bases lay between the germline ends. The germline gives CDR1 SGDLS, CDR2 YYNGEE. CDR3 length: 17 residues. CDR3 DNA sequence: TGTGCCAGCAGCCCCCAGGGGGGGGGCGGGAGTATCTACGAGCAGTACTTC. This translates into CASSPQGGGGSIYEQYF.

V and J are TRBV5-1 and TRBJ2-7; TRBD2 matches 9 bases. Germline V lookup: CDR1 SGHRS, CDR2 YFSETQ. The junction had 8 bases not matched to a gene; V was cut back by 4 bases and J by 3 bases. This CDR3 comprises 15 residues. The CDR3 loop is CASSDLAGTDYEQYF. CDR3 in DNA: TGCGCCAGCAGCGACCTAGCGGGGACTGACTACGAGCAGTACTTC.

The V and J genes are TRBV19 and TRBJ1-6; D may be TRBD1 (5 bases). V lost 3 bases, J lost 4 bases, and 10 bases lay in between. The CDR3 has 15 amino acids. The germline gives CDR1 LNHDA, CDR2 SQIVND (reference sequence). CDR3 in amino acids: CASSIGTMYNSPLHF. DNA of the CDR3: TGTGCCAGTAGTATTGGGACCATGTATAATTCACCCCTCCACTTT.

This chain's CDR3 is CASSYGGQGVFLDGYTF. The DNA for the CDR3 is TGTGCCAGCAGTTACGGGGGACAGGGGGTATTTTTGGATGGCTACACCTTC. V usage is TRBV28 and J usage is TRBJ1-2; TRBD1 matches 11 bases. V lost 4 bases, J lost 6 bases, and 13 bases stayed unmatched. The germline CDR1 and CDR2 sequences are MDHEN and SYDVKM. The CDR3 spans 17 residues.

This chain links TRBV7-2 with TRBJ1-1; D is perhaps TRBD1 (5 bases). CDR3 size: 15 residues. From germline, CDR1 is SGHTA and CDR2 FQGNSA. The V and J ends lost 5 bases and 0 bases respectively, with 13 bases between them. CDR3 bases: TGTGCCAGCAGCCTAAGCGGGGGACTGAACACTGAAGCTTTCTTT. Amino acids: CASSLSGGLNTEAFF.

This chain joins TRBV7-9 and TRBJ2-1, with TRBD2 identical over 8 bases. The trim removed 0 bases at V and 6 bases at J, leaving 4 bases unmatched. The CDR3 runs 15 residues. Germline values: CDR1 SEHNR, CDR2 FQNEAQ (reference sequence). The CDR3 nucleotides are TGTGCCAGCAGCTTAGCCAGCGGGAGATTCAATGAGCAGTTCTTC. Its protein product is CASSLASGRFNEQFF.

The V gene is TRBV18, the J gene TRBJ2-1; D might be TRBD1 or TRBD2, each matching 6 bases. CDR3 length equals 17 residues. Between the trimmed V and J ends, which lost 5 bases and 0 bases, there was a span of 17 bases. Germline V lookup: CDR1 KGHSH, CDR2 LQKENI. The CDR3 region has the DNA TGTGCCAGCTCAAGCGGGCTCAGGGGATACTCCTACAATGAGCAGTTCTTC. Its protein is CASSSGLRGYSYNEQFF.

This clone was recorded at least ten times. This sequence joins TRBV28 and TRBJ1-2, with D unresolved. V was clipped by 4 bases and J by 8 bases, with 17 bases between them. CDR3 length: 14 residues. Germline assignment: CDR1 MDHEN and CDR2 SYDVKM. The CDR3 nucleotides read TGTGCCAGCAGTTCACCGGGCCTCCTTGAAGGCTACACCTTC. Protein product: CASSSPGLLEGYTF.

This sequence joins TRBV6-6 and TRBJ2-2; 7 nucleotides line up with TRBD1. J gave up 2 bases and V 8 bases, and 5 bases lay outside the gene matches. The CDR3 runs 14 residues. Germline CDR1 MNHNY, CDR2 SVGAGI (reference sequence). CDR3 bases: TGTGCCAGCGTAAGGACAGGAAACACCGGGGAGCTGTTTTTT. Protein: CASVRTGNTGELFF.

The chain uses TRBV19 and TRBJ2-1; TRBD1 agrees at 11 bases. The V gene end was trimmed by 6 bases and the J gene end by 6 bases; junction bases not matched to a gene: 4. In germline, CDR1 is LNHDA, CDR2 SQIVND (reference sequence). The CDR3 covers 14 residues. DNA for the CDR3: TGTGCCAGTAGCACCGGGACAGGGGGCAATGAGCAGTTCTTC. Protein: CASSTGTGGNEQFF.

This rearrangement joins TRBV28 to TRBJ2-3; 7 positions agree with TRBD2. The CDR3 covers 12 residues. V was clipped by 8 bases and J by 2 bases; unmatched bases: 1. Germline V gene data show CDR1 as MDHEN and CDR2 as SYDVKM. CDR3 in DNA: TGTGCCAGCGGGGGGGACACAGATACGCAGTATTTT. Its translation: CASGGDTDTQYF.

About this clone: Other nucleotide sequences in the sample specify the same CDR3. The rearrangement joins TRBV20-1 to TRBJ2-7; tentatively, D is TRBD2 (6 bases). Looked up from germline, CDR1 is DFQATT and CDR2 is SNEGSKA (reference sequence). The CDR3 is 11 residues long. Trimming took 3 bases from V and 7 from J, leaving 10 bases between them. The CDR3 loop is CSASGSREQYF. Here the CDR3 DNA reads TGCAGTGCTAGCGGGAGTAGGGAGCAGTACTTC.

The chain joins TRBV5-6 to TRBJ1-1; D gene uncertain. This CDR3 is 15 amino acids long. Trimming removed 7 bases at V and 1 base at J, with 17 bases between. Per the germline V gene, CDR1 is SGHDT and CDR2 is YYEEEE. CDR3 protein: CASGSHTRRNTEAFF. CDR3 nucleotides: TGTGCCAGCGGCTCCCACACCCGGCGGAACACTGAAGCTTTCTTT. Using reference TRBV5-6 and TRBJ1-1 for the parts outside the CDR3, the full variable domain is DAGVTQSPTHLIKTRGQQVTLRCSPKSGHDTVSWYQQALGQGPQFIFQYYEEEERQRGNFPDRFSGHQFPNYSSELNVNALLLGDSALYLCASGSHTRRNTEAFFGQGTRLTVV.

V usage is TRBV7-9 and J usage is TRBJ1-2, with 7 bases identical to TRBD1. CDR1 and CDR2 from the germline V gene are SEHNR and FQNEAQ (reference sequence). The CDR3 contains 17 residues. V lost 5 bases, J lost 8 bases, and 20 bases stayed unmatched. The CDR3 nucleotides are TGTGCCAGCAGCCCCCTTCAATCTGGGACAGCGGAGAGGGGCTACACCTTC. Its translation is CASSPLQSGTAERGYTF.